The next 15 T cell receptor beta chains were all read from a single sample in a study of blood T cell repertoires in COVID-19. Assay used: immunoSEQ multiplex PCR; TCRdb lists only in-frame clones, some missing. The sample consists of approximately 25,000 clones, 75% to 85% of them appearing once. Sequencing was carried out using peripheral blood. The receptors here all came from a woman in her 70s with COVID-19, enrolled during active disease.

The chain carries TRBV7-9 and TRBJ1-3, with a tentative D call TRBD1 (6 bases). The CDR3 runs 12 residues. CDR1 is SEHNR and CDR2 is FQNEAQ in the germline V gene (reference sequence). V gave up 5 bases and J gave up 8 bases, with 10 bases separating them. The CDR3 nucleotides read TGTGCCAGCAGCCCCGAGGGGGACACCATATATTTT. Protein sequence: CASSPEGDTIYF.

The chain is built from TRBV12-3 or TRBV12-4 and TRBJ1-6; D perhaps matches TRBD1 (5 bases). The germline V and J ends were trimmed by 3 bases and 7 bases, with 7 bases remaining between them. The CDR3 totals 13 residues. CDR3 residues: CASSLKGNSPLHF. In DNA form, the CDR3 reads TGTGCCAGCAGTTTGAAGGGGAATTCACCCCTCCACTTT.

This chain uses TRBV7-9 with TRBJ2-2; unclear D gene. Looked up from germline, CDR1 is SEHNR and CDR2 is FQNEAQ (reference sequence). V lost 5 bases to trimming and J lost 1 base, with 11 bases between them. The CDR3 runs 15 residues. CDR3 sequence (DNA): TGTGCCAGCAGCCAGTGGCGGCAGAACACCGGGGAGCTGTTTTTT. It specifies CASSQWRQNTGELFF.

The chain links TRBV29-1 to TRBJ2-3; TRBD1 matches at 9 bases. This CDR3 is 15 amino acids long. After removal of 1 base from V and 1 base from J, the junction contained 3 bases not matched to a gene. The germline gives CDR1 SQVTM, CDR2 ANQGSEA. CDR3 region: CSVEGHRGRTDTQYF. CDR3 sequence (DNA): TGCAGCGTTGAAGGGCACAGGGGGCGCACAGATACGCAGTATTTT.

The genes are TRBV7-2 and TRBJ2-4; 8 bases line up with TRBD1. Germline V gene sequence: CDR1 SGHTA, CDR2 FQGNSA. The CDR3 totals 16 residues. The junction had 3 bases not matched to a gene; V was cut back by 2 bases and J by 0 bases. The CDR3 DNA follows: TGTGCCAGCAGCTTACGACAGGGGTTAGCCAAAAACATTCAGTACTTC. Protein product: CASSLRQGLAKNIQYF.

The J gene is TRBJ1-6, the V gene TRBV11-3; no definite D call. V was cut by 0 bases and J by 9 bases, with 6 bases left in between. The CDR3 is 13 residues long. Germline-derived CDR1 and CDR2 are SGHNT and YENEEA. The CDR3 reads CASSLDRFSPLHF. As DNA, the CDR3 is TGTGCCAGCAGCTTAGATCGGTTTTCACCCCTCCACTTT.

The chain couples TRBV2 to TRBJ1-1; 12 nucleotides line up with TRBD1. CDR3 length equals 15 residues. V lost 6 bases to trimming and J lost 3 bases; unmatched junction nucleotides: 5. Germline CDR1 SNHLY, CDR2 FYNNEI. The CDR3 loop reads CASRAGTGGHTEAFF. The CDR3 DNA follows: TGTGCCAGCAGGGCCGGGACAGGGGGCCACACTGAAGCTTTCTTT.

The gene calls are TRBV6-6 and TRBJ2-1; weak D call: TRBD1 (6 bases). Trimming shortened V by 5 bases and J by 10 bases, and 12 bases separated the two germline ends. The CDR3 runs 12 residues. Germline CDR1 is MNHNY and CDR2 is SVGAGI (reference sequence). CDR3 residues: CASSPGTIEQFF. The CDR3 coding sequence is TGTGCCAGCAGTCCCGGGACAATCGAGCAGTTCTTC.

The chain links TRBV6-4 to TRBJ2-5; D may be TRBD2 (5 bases). The length of the CDR3 is 13 residues. Trimming took 5 bases from V and 5 from J, leaving 12 bases between them. The V gene's germline CDR1 is MRHNA and CDR2 SNTAGT. The CDR3 nucleotides read TGTGCCAGCAGTAGACGGGATACGGAGACCCAGTACTTC. Translation gives CASSRRDTETQYF.

This chain connects TRBV9 to TRBJ1-4, with TRBD1 matching over 10 bases. In germline, CDR1 is SGDLS, CDR2 YYNGEE. Germline trimming cut 3 bases from V and 6 bases from J; bases unmatched to any gene: 5. This CDR3 is built from 15 residues. In nucleotides, the CDR3 is TGTGCCAGCAGCGACGCCGGGACAGGGGATGAAAAACTGTTTTTT. As protein: CASSDAGTGDEKLFF.

V usage is TRBV28 and J usage is TRBJ1-2, with 10 bases fitting TRBD1. The V gene end was trimmed by 8 bases and the J gene end by 0 bases; junction bases not matched to a gene: 9. The germline gives CDR1 MDHEN, CDR2 SYDVKM. This CDR3 is 16 amino acids long. Here the CDR3 reads CASGPTGGGANYGYTF. The CDR3 DNA reads TGTGCCAGCGGTCCGACAGGGGGCGGGGCTAACTATGGCTACACCTTC.

The chain combines TRBV19 with TRBJ2-3; D not resolved. Germline V gene lookup returns CDR1 LNHDA and CDR2 SQIVND (reference sequence). V shed 3 bases and J shed 2 bases, with 12 bases lying between them. The CDR3 sequence is 15 residues long. The CDR3 spells CASSIRGLYTDTQYF. The CDR3 nucleotides read TGTGCCAGTAGTATCCGAGGTCTTTACACAGATACGCAGTATTTT. The variable domain in full, with the rest retrieved from reference TRBV19 and TRBJ2-3, is DGGITQSPKYLFRKEGQNVTLSCEQNLNHDAMYWYRQDPGQGLRLIYYSQIVNDFQKGDIAEGYSVSREKKESFPLTVTSAQKNPTAFYLCASSIRGLYTDTQYFGPGTRLTVL.

The genes are TRBV28 and TRBJ2-1; TRBD2 matches 16 bases. The CDR3 has 20 residues. The V gene end was trimmed by 6 bases and the J gene end by 6 bases; junction bases not matched to a gene: 17. In germline, CDR1 is MDHEN, CDR2 SYDVKM. This chain's CDR3 is CASRLPPGLAGGPLSNEQFF. DNA of the CDR3: TGTGCCAGCAGGCTTCCACCGGGACTAGCGGGGGGGCCGCTATCCAATGAGCAGTTCTTC.

The V gene is TRBV29-1, the J gene TRBJ2-1, with 8 bases fitting TRBD2. The CDR3 runs 13 residues. CDR1 and CDR2 from the germline V gene are SQVTM and ANQGSEA. The J segment lost 6 bases and the V segment lost 7 bases, leaving 8 bases of the junction unmatched. In nucleotides, the CDR3 is TGCAGCGCTCGGGGCGGGGGGTCCAATGAGCAGTTCTTC. The encoded protein is CSARGGGSNEQFF.

The chain uses TRBV19 and TRBJ1-3; D gene ambiguous. In germline, CDR1 is LNHDA, CDR2 SQIVND (reference sequence). This CDR3 comprises 13 residues. Trimming cost V 7 bases and J 3 bases, with 10 bases left between them. For the CDR3, the DNA is TGTGCCAGTATCTCCGGCGGTGGAAACACCATATATTTT. It encodes CASISGGGNTIYF.